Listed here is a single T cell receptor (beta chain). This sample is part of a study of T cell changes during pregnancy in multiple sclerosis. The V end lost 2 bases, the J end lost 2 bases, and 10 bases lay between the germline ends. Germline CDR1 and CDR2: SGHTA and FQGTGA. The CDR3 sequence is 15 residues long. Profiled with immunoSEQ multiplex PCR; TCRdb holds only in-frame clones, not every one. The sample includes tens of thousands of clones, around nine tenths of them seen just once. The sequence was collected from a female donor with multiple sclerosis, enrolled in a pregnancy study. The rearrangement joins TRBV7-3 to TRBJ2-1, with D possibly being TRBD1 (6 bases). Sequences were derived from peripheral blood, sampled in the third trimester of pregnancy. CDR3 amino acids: CASSLEQGAYNEQFF. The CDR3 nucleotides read TGTGCCAGCAGCTTAGAACAGGGCGCCTACAATGAGCAGTTCTTC.